Shown below are 2 T cell receptor beta chains from a single sample sequenced in a study of identical twins. TCRdb reprocessed the 5' RACE reads via MiXCR and lists one record per CDR3 protein. Found here are 600,000 to 700,000 distinct CDR3 sequences, about 20% of them singletons; the top ten hold 4% to 5.5%. The sample was also linked to a second study, of T cells expressing NK-cell markers.

The source material was PBMCs. These receptors all come from a woman aged 18-30 years in good health.

The table lists this clonotype with a few counts. The chain is built from TRBV7-9 and TRBJ2-3; no clear D. The germline V and J ends were trimmed by 5 bases and 4 bases, with 10 bases remaining between them. The CDR3 has 13 residues. Germline V gene lookup returns CDR1 SEHNR and CDR2 FQNEAQ (reference sequence). CDR3 DNA: TGTGCCAGCAGCGCGCCATCCCCAGATACGCAGTATTTT. Translating gives CASSAPSPDTQYF.

This clonotype has more than one count but fewer than ten. The gene calls are TRBV20-1 and TRBJ2-1; 8 positions match TRBD2. The germline V gene has CDR1 DFQATT and CDR2 SNEGSKA (reference sequence). The CDR3 covers 12 residues. Trimming removed 3 bases from V and 5 bases from J; junction bases left unmatched: 0. Written as DNA, the CDR3 is TGCAGTGCTAGGCGGGGGGACAATGAGCAGTTCTTC. It yields the protein CSARRGDNEQFF.